These 6 T cell receptor beta chains share one sample of origin, sequenced in a study of shared clonotypes between healthy human individuals. Naive CD8 isolation took CD45RO-negative cells positively selected for CCR7 and excluded terminally differentiated effector memory CD45RA+ cells. Clones were sequenced by immunoSEQ multiplex PCR, and TCRdb holds only the in-frame ones, with some missing. The table includes roughly 1,800,000 clones, about 95% detected once. Material: naive CD8+ T cells sorted from blood. All receptors derive from a man aged 18 to 30 in good health.

The gene calls are TRBV27 and TRBJ2-7, with 8 bases aligning to TRBD1. The ends lost 5 bases at V and 4 bases at J; junction bases unmatched: 16. The germline V gene has CDR1 MNHEY and CDR2 SMNVEV (reference sequence). The CDR3 runs 17 residues. The DNA for the CDR3 is TGTGCCAGCAGTCTAAATAACAGGGGGAAGGGGCTATACGAGCAGTACTTC. Translated: CASSLNNRGKGLYEQYF.

About this clone: The sample holds other DNA sequences that translate to the same CDR3. The chain carries TRBV7-9 and TRBJ2-5; D is ambiguous. V lost 1 base to trimming and J lost 5 bases, with 5 bases between them. Germline-derived CDR1 and CDR2 are SEHNR and FQNEAQ (reference sequence). CDR3 size: 12 residues. CDR3 DNA: TGTGCCAGCAGCTTAGTCGGTGAGACCCAGTACTTC. This sequence encodes CASSLVGETQYF. The full variable domain, with the rest looked up from reference TRBV7-9 and TRBJ2-5, is DTGVSQNPRHKITKRGQNVTFRCDPISEHNRLYWYRQTLGQGPEFLTYFQNEAQLEKSRLLSDRFSAERPKGSFSTLEIQRTEQGDSAMYLCASSLVGETQYFGPGTRLLVL.

This sequence joins TRBV4-1 and TRBJ1-2; 9 bases align to TRBD1. The V segment lost 1 base and the J segment 4 bases; nucleotides outside the gene matches: 1. This CDR3 has 14 amino acids. CDR1 and CDR2 from the germline V gene are MGHRA and YSYEKL. The CDR3 coding sequence is TGCGCCAGCAGCCAAGGGACAGGGGCCTATGGCTACACCTTC. Translation: CASSQGTGAYGYTF.

The chain joins TRBV30 to TRBJ1-2; D is possibly TRBD1 (5 bases). V lost 3 bases and J 5 bases, leaving 22 bases between the germline ends. This CDR3 has 16 residues. Germline V gene sequence: CDR1 GTSNPN, CDR2 SVGIG (reference sequence). The CDR3 DNA reads as TGTGCCTGGAGGGCCAGTCAGGGCGAGATTGGATATGGCTACACCTTC. It translates to CAWRASQGEIGYGYTF.

V gene TRBV2 combines with J gene TRBJ2-7; 9 bases match TRBD1. The CDR3 is made up of 15 amino acids. Germline V lookup: CDR1 SNHLY, CDR2 FYNNEI. V lost 7 bases to trimming and J lost 2 bases; unmatched junction nucleotides: 9. This chain's CDR3 is CASIPGQGNTYEQYF. Written as DNA, the CDR3 is TGTGCCAGCATTCCGGGACAGGGTAATACCTACGAGCAGTACTTC.

A word on this clone: The sample carries other DNA sequences with the same CDR3. The gene calls are TRBV9 and TRBJ2-7; D gene ambiguous. CDR1 and CDR2 (germline): SGDLS, YYNGEE. The CDR3 runs to 13 residues. Trimming took off 0 bases at V and 4 bases at J, with 8 bases between the two ends. This CDR3 reads CASSVGASYEQYF. The CDR3 DNA reads as TGTGCCAGCAGCGTAGGGGCTTCGTACGAGCAGTACTTC.